This is a list of T cell receptor beta chains from one sample in a study of shared clonotypes between healthy human individuals. Produced via immunoSEQ multiplex PCR; TCRdb's table is partial and in-frame only. The repertoire consists of some 92,000 clones, with about half occurring once and the leading ten covering less than 15%. Sequencing was carried out using PBMCs. These receptors all come from a woman in her 40s in good health. Some clones in this sample may be carry-over from other donors' samples. Each CDR3 is given with its conserved first and last residue. The D gene is left open where the match is weak. A row's size may be missing; if present it is once, few, many or a size class.

v_gene,abundance,d_gene,j_gene,CDR3nt,CDR3aa
TRBV6-1,NA,NA,TRBJ1-5,TGTGCCAGCAGTAGGGGCAATCAGCCCCAGCATTTT,CASSRGNQPQHF
TRBV7-9,few,NA,TRBJ1-1,TGTGCCAGCAGCTTAGTCGGTTCGAACACTGAAGCTTTCTTT,CASSLVGSNTEAFF
TRBV7-9,NA,TRBD1,TRBJ1-5,TGTGCCAGCAGCTCCGGACAGGGCTTCAATCAGCCCCAGCATTTT,CASSSGQGFNQPQHF
TRBV28,once,NA,TRBJ2-5,TGTGCCAGCAGTTTAGGGCAGGGTTACGGGACCCAGTACTTC,CASSLGQGYGTQYF
TRBV28,NA,NA,TRBJ2-3,TGTGCCAGCAGTTTTGCAGGACAGCAATTCACAGATACGCAGTATTTT,CASSFAGQQFTDTQYF
TRBV4-2,many,NA,TRBJ2-7,TGTGCCAGCAGCCAAGATTACCCCCCAGCGGAATCCTACGAGCAGTACTTC,CASSQDYPPAESYEQYF
TRBV23-1,NA,NA,TRBJ2-7,TGCGCCAGCAGTCAATCCCGGACCGGGCGCTACGAGCAGTACTTC,CASSQSRTGRYEQYF
TRBV28,few,NA,TRBJ1-1,TGTGCCAGCGCGCCTCCAGGCTTGAACACTGAAGCTTTCTTT,CASAPPGLNTEAFF
TRBV7-9,NA,NA,TRBJ2-5,TGTGCCAGCAGCTTTGGGGAGACCCAGTACTTC,CASSFGETQYF
TRBV5-7,NA,NA,TRBJ2-1,TGTGCCAGCAGCTTGGGCACCTACAATGAGCAGTTCTTC,CASSLGTYNEQFF
TRBV4-2,NA,NA,TRBJ2-7,TGTGCCAGCAGCCAAGGCCTAGTCTACGAGCAGTACTTC,CASSQGLVYEQYF
TRBV4-2,few,NA,TRBJ1-5,TGTGCCAGCAGCCCGACAGAGAAGAATCAGCCCCAGCATTTT,CASSPTEKNQPQHF
TRBV7-9,NA,NA,TRBJ2-1,TGCGCCAGCAGCTTAGACGTAAATGAGCAGTTCTTC,CASSLDVNEQFF
TRBV6-6,NA,NA,TRBJ2-1,TGTGCCAGCAGCCTTGACCGGTACAATGAGCAGTTCTTC,CASSLDRYNEQFF
TRBV19,NA,TRBD1,TRBJ2-7,TGTGCCAGTAGCACAGACAGGGGGGGAGCCTACGAGCAGTACTTC,CASSTDRGGAYEQYF
TRBV7-8,NA,TRBD2,TRBJ2-7,TGTGCCAGCAGCTTGAAGCGGGGCGAGGCCTACGAGCAGTACTTC,CASSLKRGEAYEQYF
TRBV5-8,once,TRBD1,TRBJ1-1,TGTGCCAGCAGCTTGGCCGGGGACAGGATGAACACTGAAGCTTTCTTT,CASSLAGDRMNTEAFF
TRBV27,NA,NA,TRBJ2-2,TGTGCCAGCAAGTTCGGGAGGAACACCGGGGAGCTGTTTTTT,CASKFGRNTGELFF
TRBV5-1,few,TRBD1,TRBJ1-5,TGCGCCAGCAGCCCAGGGGGAAGTAATCAGCCCCAGCATTTT,CASSPGGSNQPQHF
TRBV11-2,NA,NA,TRBJ2-7,TGTGCCAGCAGCCTCTCCCAGGACATATCCTACGAGCAGTACTTC,CASSLSQDISYEQYF
TRBV5-1,once,NA,TRBJ1-3,TGCGCCAGCAGCGACACAGGGTCTGGAAACACCATATATTTT,CASSDTGSGNTIYF
TRBV30,NA,TRBD1,TRBJ1-5,TGTGCCTTCGGACAGGGGGCCTTAAATCAGCCCCAGCATTTT,CAFGQGALNQPQHF
TRBV15,NA,NA,TRBJ1-2,TGTGCCACCAGCAGAGATGTGGCGGAGGGCTACACCTTC,CATSRDVAEGYTF
TRBV30,NA,TRBD1,TRBJ2-5,TGTGCCTGGAGTGGGGGACAGGGCGCCCAAGAGACCCAGTACTTC,CAWSGGQGAQETQYF
TRBV9,many,TRBD1,TRBJ1-1,TGTGCCAGCAGCCCAAAACCGGTCGGGACAGTCAGAACTGAAGCTTTCTTT,CASSPKPVGTVRTEAFF
TRBV28,many,TRBD1,TRBJ2-7,TGTGCCAGCAGCCTGCCCCAGGGGGCTACCTACGAGCAGTACTTC,CASSLPQGATYEQYF
TRBV13,many,NA,TRBJ2-4,TGTGCCAGCAGCTGGAGGGGAGAACTAGCCAAAAACATTCAGTACTTC,CASSWRGELAKNIQYF
TRBV5-1,many,NA,TRBJ2-5,TGCGCCAGCAGCAATGGTGTGGAAGAGACCCAGTACTTC,CASSNGVEETQYF
TRBV10-3,NA,NA,TRBJ1-5,TGTGCCAGCAGTTACGGAAACACACGTAGCAATCAGCCCCAGCATTTT,CASSYGNTRSNQPQHF
TRBV7-9,many,NA,TRBJ1-1,TGTGCCAGCACCGCACGGGTAGGGGAAGCTTTCTTT,CASTARVGEAFF
TRBV15,NA,NA,TRBJ1-1,TGTGCCACCAGCAGGGACAGAAACACTGAAGCTTTCTTT,CATSRDRNTEAFF
TRBV4-1,once,NA,TRBJ1-1,TGCGCCAGCAGCCAATTCGGGACGACAGACAACACTGAAGCTTTCTTT,CASSQFGTTDNTEAFF
TRBV9,many,TRBD2,TRBJ2-3,TGTGCCAGCAGCGTAGCAGCGACTAGCGGGAGCGGTACGCAGTATTTT,CASSVAATSGSGTQYF
TRBV5-1,NA,TRBD2,TRBJ2-2,TGCGCCAGCAGCTTATTACTAGCGGCTAACACCGGGGAGCTGTTTTTT,CASSLLLAANTGELFF
TRBV5-1,many,TRBD2,TRBJ2-5,TGCGCCAGCAGCTTTCCGGGACTAGCGGAGCAAGAGACCCAGTACTTC,CASSFPGLAEQETQYF
TRBV11-2,few,NA,TRBJ2-5,TGTGCCAGCAGCATATCGTGGGCGCAAGAGACCCAGTACTTC,CASSISWAQETQYF
TRBV30,NA,TRBD1,TRBJ1-5,TGTGCCTGGTGTGCAACCAGGACAGGGGCACTTCAGCCCCAGCATTTT,CAWCATRTGALQPQHF
TRBV21-1,NA,NA,TRBJ2-7,TGTGCCACCGGCTGGGAGACAGACGACTACGAGCAGTACTTC,CATGWETDDYEQYF
TRBV28,NA,NA,TRBJ2-7,TGTGCCGCCGGCTACGAGCAGTACTTC,CAAGYEQYF
TRBV5-4,NA,NA,TRBJ2-6,TGTGCCAGCCTCCAGGGCGGGGCCAACGTCCTGACTTTC,CASLQGGANVLTF
TRBV11-2,NA,NA,TRBJ2-5,TGTGCCAGCAGCCCCCTTTGGCAGGCAAACTTC,CASSPLWQANF
TRBV10-3,NA,NA,TRBJ2-3,TGTGCCTCTCAAAGCGGACTTAGCACAGATACGCAGTATTTT,CASQSGLSTDTQYF
TRBV30,many,TRBD1,TRBJ2-7,TGTGCCTGGAGCAGACAGGGTGCCTACGAGCAGTACTTC,CAWSRQGAYEQYF
TRBV28,many,NA,TRBJ2-3,TGTGCCAGCAGTTTCACCCGGCCTGCGATCGAACTAGCTCGAGTCCCCACAGATACGCAGTATTTT,CASSFTRPAIELARVPTDTQYF
TRBV4-2,once,NA,TRBJ1-6,TGTGCCAGCAGCCAAGGGGGCACCTCCTATAATTCACCCCTCCACTTT,CASSQGGTSYNSPLHF
TRBV5-1,NA,NA,TRBJ1-4,TGCGCCAGCAGCTTGGCGGCCCAGGGAGGTGAAAAACTGTTTTTT,CASSLAAQGGEKLFF
TRBV30,NA,TRBD2,TRBJ2-1,TGTGCCTGGAGTCGGGTAACTAGCGGGATCGGGGATGAGCAGTTCTTC,CAWSRVTSGIGDEQFF
TRBV4-2,few,NA,TRBJ2-4,TGTGCCAGCAGCCAAACCGCTACCGGGGACATTCAGTACTTC,CASSQTATGDIQYF
TRBV7-9,NA,TRBD1,TRBJ2-5,TGTGCCAGCAGCTCGGACAGGCGGAAAGAGACCCAGTACTTC,CASSSDRRKETQYF
TRBV7-9,NA,NA,TRBJ2-7,TGTGCCAGCAGCTTCGCTAGCGCCTATTCCTACGAGCAGTACTTC,CASSFASAYSYEQYF
TRBV28,NA,NA,TRBJ1-1,TGTGCCAGCAGTACGGGACAGAACACTGAAGCTTTCTTT,CASSTGQNTEAFF